Here is one TCR beta chain with its context. Its antigen remains unidentified. Clinical symptoms, serum thyroxine and TRAb, thyroid ultrasound and orbital computed tomography together formed the diagnostic basis. This CDR3 has 13 residues. The V gene's germline CDR1 is DFQATT and CDR2 SNEGSKA (reference sequence). Trimming stripped 6 bases from V and 1 base from J, with 7 bases between. The data originate from a study of T cells in Graves' hyperthyroidism and ophthalmopathy. Researchers amplified the TCR beta CDR3 regions from RNA transcripts. A set of HTBI primers served as the primers for a first-round RT-PCR of the TCR CDR3. TCRdb independently ran MiXCR on the multiplex PCR reads; one entry per CDR3 protein. The sample gives roughly 380,000 distinct CDR3 sequences, about 15% of which show up once; about 10% is in the top ten. Study-wide findings and caveats: Ophthalmopathy, as predicted by the model, came a median roughly 6.3 months after the prediction. Ophthalmopathy was separated from stable hyperthyroidism by a 13 V-J model.

This TCR derives from a woman aged 55-70 years with Graves' hyperthyroidism. V and J are TRBV20-1 and TRBJ2-6, with unresolved D. The sequencing input was blood. The CDR3 here is CSAPTSGANVLTF. As DNA, the CDR3 is TGCAGTGCGCCCACATCTGGGGCCAACGTCCTGACTTTC.